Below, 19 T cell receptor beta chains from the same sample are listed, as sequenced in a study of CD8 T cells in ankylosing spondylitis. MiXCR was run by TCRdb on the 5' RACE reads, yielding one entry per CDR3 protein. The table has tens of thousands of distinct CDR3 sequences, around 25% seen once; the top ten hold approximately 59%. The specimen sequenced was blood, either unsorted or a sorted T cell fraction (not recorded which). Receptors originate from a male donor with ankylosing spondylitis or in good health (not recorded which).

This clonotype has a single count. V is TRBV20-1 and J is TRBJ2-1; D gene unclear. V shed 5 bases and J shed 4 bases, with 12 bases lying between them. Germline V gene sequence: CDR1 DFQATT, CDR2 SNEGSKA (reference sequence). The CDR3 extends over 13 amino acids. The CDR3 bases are TGCAGTGCTCTACGGGCTAGTTACAATGAGCAGTTCTTC. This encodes CSALRASYNEQFF.

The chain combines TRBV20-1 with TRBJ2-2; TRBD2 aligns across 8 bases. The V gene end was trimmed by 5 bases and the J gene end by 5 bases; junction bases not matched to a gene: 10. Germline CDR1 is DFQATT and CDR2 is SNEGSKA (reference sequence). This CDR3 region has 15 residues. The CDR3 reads CSAPRLASGTGELFF. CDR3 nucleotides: TGCAGTGCTCCCCGACTAGCGTCTGGGACCGGGGAGCTGTTTTTT.

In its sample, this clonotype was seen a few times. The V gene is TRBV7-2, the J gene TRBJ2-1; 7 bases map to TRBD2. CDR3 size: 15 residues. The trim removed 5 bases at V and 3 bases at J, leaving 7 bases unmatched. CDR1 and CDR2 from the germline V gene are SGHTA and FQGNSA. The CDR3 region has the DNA TGTGCCAGCAGCGCTAGCGGCCCCTTCTACAATGAGCAGTTCTTC. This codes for CASSASGPFYNEQFF.

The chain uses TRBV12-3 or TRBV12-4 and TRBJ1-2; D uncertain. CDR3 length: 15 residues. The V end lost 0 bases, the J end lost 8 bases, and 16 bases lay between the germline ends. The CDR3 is CASSLALTSTGGYTF. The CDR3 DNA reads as TGTGCCAGCAGTTTAGCTCTTACCAGTACCGGAGGCTACACCTTC.

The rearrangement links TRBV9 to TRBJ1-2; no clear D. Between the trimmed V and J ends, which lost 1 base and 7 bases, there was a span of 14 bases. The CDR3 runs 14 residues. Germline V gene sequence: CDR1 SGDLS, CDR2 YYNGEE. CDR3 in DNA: TGTGCCAGCAGCGTAAACCTACGCTCGCGTGGCTACACCTTC. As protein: CASSVNLRSRGYTF.

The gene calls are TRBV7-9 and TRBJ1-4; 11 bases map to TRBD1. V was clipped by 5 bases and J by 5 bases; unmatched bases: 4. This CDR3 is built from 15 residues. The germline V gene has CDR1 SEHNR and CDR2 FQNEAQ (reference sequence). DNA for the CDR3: TGTGCCAGCAGCCCCGGGACAGGGGGAAATGAAAAACTGTTTTTT. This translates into CASSPGTGGNEKLFF.

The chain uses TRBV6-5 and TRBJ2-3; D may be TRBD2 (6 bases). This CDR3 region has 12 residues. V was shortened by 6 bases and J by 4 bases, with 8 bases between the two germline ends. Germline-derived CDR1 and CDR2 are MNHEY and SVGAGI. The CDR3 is CASRSGADTQYF. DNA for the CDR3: TGTGCCAGCAGGTCGGGAGCAGATACGCAGTATTTT.

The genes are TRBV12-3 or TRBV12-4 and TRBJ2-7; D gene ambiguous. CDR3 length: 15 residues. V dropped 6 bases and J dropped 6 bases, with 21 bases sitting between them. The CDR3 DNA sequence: TGTGCCAGCAGCCACGAGGCAGATAATCTCTTCGAGCAGTACTTC. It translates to CASSHEADNLFEQYF.

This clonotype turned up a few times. The CDR3 region has the DNA TGCGCCAGCAGCTTGGTCCTAGCATCGACCTTTTACAATGAGCAGTTCTTC. Translation: CASSLVLASTFYNEQFF. V gene TRBV5-1 combines with J gene TRBJ2-1, with TRBD2 as a possible D gene (5 bases). The V gene's germline CDR1 is SGHRS and CDR2 YFSETQ. Deletions cut 0 bases from V and 4 bases from J, with 17 bases between. The CDR3 contains 17 residues.

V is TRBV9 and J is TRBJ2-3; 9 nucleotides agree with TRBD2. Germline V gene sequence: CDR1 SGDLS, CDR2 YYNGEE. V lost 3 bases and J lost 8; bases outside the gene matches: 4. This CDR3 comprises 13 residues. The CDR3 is CASSGLAVPTQYF. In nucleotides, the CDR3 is TGTGCCAGCAGCGGACTAGCGGTACCTACGCAGTATTTT.

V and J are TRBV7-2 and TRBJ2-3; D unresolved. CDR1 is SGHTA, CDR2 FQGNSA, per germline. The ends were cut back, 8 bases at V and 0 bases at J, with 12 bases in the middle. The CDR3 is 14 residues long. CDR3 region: CASSWLTSTDTQYF. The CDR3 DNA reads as TGTGCCAGCTCCTGGTTGACTAGCACAGATACGCAGTATTTT. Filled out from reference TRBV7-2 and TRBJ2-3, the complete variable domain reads GAGVSQSPSNKVTEKGKDVELRCDPISGHTALYWYRQSLGQGLEFLIYFQGNSAPDKSGLPSDRFSAERTGGSVSTLTIQRTQQEDSAVYLCASSWLTSTDTQYFGPGTRLTVL.

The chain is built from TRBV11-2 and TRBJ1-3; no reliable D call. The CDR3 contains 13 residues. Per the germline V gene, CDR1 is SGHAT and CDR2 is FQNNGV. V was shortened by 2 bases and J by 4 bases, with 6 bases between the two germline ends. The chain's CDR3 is CASSLFQGNTIYF. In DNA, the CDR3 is TGTGCCAGCAGCTTATTCCAGGGAAACACCATATATTTT.

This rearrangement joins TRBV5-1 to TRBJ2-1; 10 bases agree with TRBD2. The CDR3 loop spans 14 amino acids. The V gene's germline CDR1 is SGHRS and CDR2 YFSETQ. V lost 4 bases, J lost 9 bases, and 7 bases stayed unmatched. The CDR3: CASSRGLAAIEQFF. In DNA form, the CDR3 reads TGCGCCAGCAGCCGCGGACTAGCGGCAATTGAGCAGTTCTTC.

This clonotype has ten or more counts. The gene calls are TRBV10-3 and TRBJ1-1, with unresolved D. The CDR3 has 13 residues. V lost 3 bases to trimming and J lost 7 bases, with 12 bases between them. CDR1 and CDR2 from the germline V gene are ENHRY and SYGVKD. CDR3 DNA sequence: TGTGCCATCAGTGACATAGAGGCAGGTGAAGCTTTCTTT. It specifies CAISDIEAGEAFF.

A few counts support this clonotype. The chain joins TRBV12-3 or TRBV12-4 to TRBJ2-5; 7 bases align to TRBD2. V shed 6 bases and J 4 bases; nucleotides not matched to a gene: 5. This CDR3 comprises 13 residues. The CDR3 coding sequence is TGTGCCAGCAGGGGAGGGGAGGGAGAGACCCAGTACTTC. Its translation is CASRGGEGETQYF.

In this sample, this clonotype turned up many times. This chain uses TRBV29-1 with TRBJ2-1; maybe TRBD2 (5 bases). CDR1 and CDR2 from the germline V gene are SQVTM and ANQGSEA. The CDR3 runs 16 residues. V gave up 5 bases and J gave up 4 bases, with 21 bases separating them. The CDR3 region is CSVFDYRMRSYNEQFF. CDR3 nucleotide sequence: TGCAGCGTTTTCGACTACCGTATGAGATCTTACAATGAGCAGTTCTTC.

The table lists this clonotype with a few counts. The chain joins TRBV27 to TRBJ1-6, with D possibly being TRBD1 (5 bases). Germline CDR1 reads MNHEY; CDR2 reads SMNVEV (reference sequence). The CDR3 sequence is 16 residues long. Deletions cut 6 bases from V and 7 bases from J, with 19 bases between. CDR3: CASSIRPGLLNSPLHF. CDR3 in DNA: TGTGCCAGCAGCATCCGTCCGGGACTCCTGAATTCACCCCTCCACTTT.

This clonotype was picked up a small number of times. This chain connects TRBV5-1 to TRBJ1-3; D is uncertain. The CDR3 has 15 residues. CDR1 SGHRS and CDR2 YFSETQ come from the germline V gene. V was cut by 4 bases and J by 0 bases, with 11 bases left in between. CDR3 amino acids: CASSEGRDSGNTIYF. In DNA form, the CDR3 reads TGCGCCAGCAGCGAAGGACGGGACTCTGGAAACACCATATATTTT.

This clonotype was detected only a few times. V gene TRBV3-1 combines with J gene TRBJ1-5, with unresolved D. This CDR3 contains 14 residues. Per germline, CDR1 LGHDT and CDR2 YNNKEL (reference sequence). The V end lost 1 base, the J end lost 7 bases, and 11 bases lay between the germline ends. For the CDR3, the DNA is TGTGCCAGCAGCCAAGTGGCAGGTGTCCAGCCCCAGCATTTT. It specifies CASSQVAGVQPQHF.